This T cell receptor (beta chain) comes out of a study of blood T cell repertoires in COVID-19. Looking at the study overall: Sites across the United States, Italy and Spain contributed samples from acute and convalescent COVID-19. In each case, the material was cDNA or gDNA derived from T cells, B-cell-depleted T cells, or PBMCs.

V dropped 0 bases and J dropped 0; count of bases not matched to a gene: 12. CDR1 is SGHRS, CDR2 YFSETQ, per germline. The CDR3 consists of 18 residues. In the original workflow: Counts of nucleated cells, estimated from reference gene primer amplification, were obtained. Method: immunoSEQ multiplex PCR; TCRdb's copy keeps in-frame clones and lacks some. From that table come the V and J calls and clone size; the DNA was used to work out D and trimming. The table includes about 160,000 clones, roughly 80% detected once. The origin of this receptor is an elderly woman with acute or convalescent COVID-19. The rearrangement uses TRBV5-1 and TRBJ2-7, with 7 bases fitting TRBD2. Input material: peripheral blood. CDR3 loop: CASSLAPAGLLSSYEQYF. CDR3 nucleotide sequence: TGCGCCAGCAGCTTGGCCCCGGCGGGACTATTGAGCTCCTACGAGCAGTACTTC.